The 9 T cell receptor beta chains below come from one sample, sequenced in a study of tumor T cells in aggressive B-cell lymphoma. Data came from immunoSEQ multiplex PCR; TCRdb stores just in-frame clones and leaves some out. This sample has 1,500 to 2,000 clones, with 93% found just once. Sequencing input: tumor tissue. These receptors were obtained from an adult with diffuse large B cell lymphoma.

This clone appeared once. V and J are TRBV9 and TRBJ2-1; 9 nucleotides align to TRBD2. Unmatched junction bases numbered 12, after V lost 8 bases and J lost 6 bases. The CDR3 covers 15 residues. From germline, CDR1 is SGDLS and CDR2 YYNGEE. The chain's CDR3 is CASGGNSRGGNEQFF. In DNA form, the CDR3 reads TGTGCCAGTGGGGGAAACTCGCGGGGGGGCAATGAGCAGTTCTTC.

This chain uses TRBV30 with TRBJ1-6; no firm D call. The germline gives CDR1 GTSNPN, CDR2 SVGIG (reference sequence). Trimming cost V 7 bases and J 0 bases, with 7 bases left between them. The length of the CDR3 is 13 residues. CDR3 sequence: CALRSSYNSPLHF. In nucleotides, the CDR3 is TGTGCCTTGAGGAGCTCCTATAATTCACCCCTCCACTTT.

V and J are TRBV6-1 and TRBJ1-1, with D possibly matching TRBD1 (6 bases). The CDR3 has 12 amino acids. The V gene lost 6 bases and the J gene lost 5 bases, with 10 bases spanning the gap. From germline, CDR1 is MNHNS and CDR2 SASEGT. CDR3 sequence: CASSTGLTEAFF. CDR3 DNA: TGTGCCAGCAGCACAGGGTTGACTGAAGCTTTCTTT.

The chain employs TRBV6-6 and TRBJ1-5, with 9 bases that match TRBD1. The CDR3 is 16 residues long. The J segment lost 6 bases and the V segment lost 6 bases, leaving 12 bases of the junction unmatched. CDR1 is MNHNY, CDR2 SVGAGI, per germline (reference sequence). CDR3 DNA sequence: TGTGCCAGCAGCGGGACAGGGACGTCATCGGGTCAGCCCCAGCATTTT. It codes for CASSGTGTSSGQPQHF.

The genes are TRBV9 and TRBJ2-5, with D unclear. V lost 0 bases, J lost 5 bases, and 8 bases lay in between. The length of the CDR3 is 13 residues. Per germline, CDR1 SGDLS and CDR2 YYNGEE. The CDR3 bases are TGTGCCAGCAGCGTAGAGAATGAGGAGACCCAGTACTTC. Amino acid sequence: CASSVENEETQYF.

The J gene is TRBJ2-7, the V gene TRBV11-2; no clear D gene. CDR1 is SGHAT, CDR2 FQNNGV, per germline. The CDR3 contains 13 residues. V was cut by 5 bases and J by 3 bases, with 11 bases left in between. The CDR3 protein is CASSTSNFYEQYF. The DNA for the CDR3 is TGTGCCAGCAGCACGTCAAACTTCTACGAGCAGTACTTC.

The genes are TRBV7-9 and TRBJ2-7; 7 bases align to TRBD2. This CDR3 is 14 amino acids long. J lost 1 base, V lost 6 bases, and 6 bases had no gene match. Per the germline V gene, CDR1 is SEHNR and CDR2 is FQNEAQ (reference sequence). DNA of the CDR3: TGTGCCAGCAGACAACTAGCGACTTCCTACGAGCAGTACTTC. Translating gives CASRQLATSYEQYF.

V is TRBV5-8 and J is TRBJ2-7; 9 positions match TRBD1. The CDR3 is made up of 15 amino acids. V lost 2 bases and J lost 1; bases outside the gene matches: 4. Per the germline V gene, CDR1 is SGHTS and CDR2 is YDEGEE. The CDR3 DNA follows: TGTGCCAGCAGCTTACCGGGACAGGGATCCTACGAGCAGTACTTC. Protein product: CASSLPGQGSYEQYF.

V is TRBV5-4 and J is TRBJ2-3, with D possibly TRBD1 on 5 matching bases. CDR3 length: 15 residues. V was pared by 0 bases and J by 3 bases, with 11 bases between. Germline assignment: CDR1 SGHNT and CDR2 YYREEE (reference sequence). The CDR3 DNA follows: TGTGCCAGCAGCTTGGAGGGGAAGGGGACAGATACGCAGTATTTT. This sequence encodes CASSLEGKGTDTQYF.